This T cell receptor (beta chain) was identified during a study of T-cell reconstitution after alpha-beta-depleted transplantation in children. Germline assignment: CDR1 DFQATT and CDR2 SNEGSKA (reference sequence). CDR3 length: 13 residues. V lost 0 bases to trimming and J lost 10 bases; unmatched junction nucleotides: 8. A TCRbeta library incorporating unique molecular identifiers was prepared. TCRdb processed the PCR reads anew with MiXCR; each CDR3 protein has one entry. The sample has 600,000 to 700,000 distinct CDR3 sequences, roughly 17% seen once. The starting material was PBMCs from the stem cell graft donor, obtained from the stem cell graft. The J gene is TRBJ1-2, the V gene TRBV20-1; TRBD1 matches 7 bases. This TCR came from a human donor who donated a stem cell graft to a child with acute myeloid leukemia. The CDR3: CSARDSGTVPYTF. The DNA of the CDR3 is TGCAGTGCTAGAGATTCGGGGACAGTACCCTACACCTTC.